Listed here are 27 T cell receptor beta chains from one sample, sequenced in a study of blood T cell repertoires in COVID-19. Using immunoSEQ multiplex PCR, the repertoire was profiled, and TCRdb retains in-frame clones only, with some absent. The repertoire has approximately 100,000 clones, 80% to 90% of them found once; the top ten carry 19%. Sequencing was done on a sample of peripheral blood. These receptors originate from a human donor with acute or convalescent COVID-19. The donor label of this sample is uncertain.

CDR3 in amino acids: CASSQEWTSVSTQYF. In nucleotides, the CDR3 is TGTGCCAGCAGCCAAGAGTGGACTAGCGTGTCTACGCAGTATTTT. The chain carries TRBV3-1 (or the pseudogene TRBV3-2) and TRBJ2-3, with 9 bases matching TRBD2. The CDR3 spans 15 residues. V lost 0 bases and J lost 8; bases outside the gene matches: 6. Looked up from germline, CDR1 is LGHDT and CDR2 is YNNKEL (reference sequence).

The chain is built from TRBV7-8 and TRBJ1-3, with 8 positions matching TRBD1. This CDR3 spans 13 amino acids. Germline assignment: CDR1 SGHVS and CDR2 FQNEAQ. Trimming removed 4 bases from V and 8 bases from J; junction bases left unmatched: 4. DNA of the CDR3: TGTGCCAGCAGCTCCGACAGGGGAGACACCATATATTTT. This gives the protein CASSSDRGDTIYF.

This chain joins TRBV7-2 and TRBJ2-1; D is possibly TRBD1 (5 bases). Germline V gene sequence: CDR1 SGHTA, CDR2 FQGNSA. The CDR3 extends over 16 amino acids. V was clipped by 0 bases and J by 4 bases, with 13 bases between them. CDR3 nucleotide sequence: TGTGCCAGCAGCTTAGCGGCTGGGGCCCCTTACAATGAGCAGTTCTTC. Protein sequence: CASSLAAGAPYNEQFF. Full variable domain (rest looked up from reference TRBV7-2 and TRBJ2-1): GAGVSQSPSNKVTEKGKDVELRCDPISGHTALYWYRQSLGQGLEFLIYFQGNSAPDKSGLPSDRFSAERTGGSVSTLTIQRTQQEDSAVYLCASSLAAGAPYNEQFFGPGTRLTVL.

The chain is built from TRBV2 and TRBJ2-7; 7 bases match TRBD1. Germline CDR1 and CDR2: SNHLY and FYNNEI. The CDR3 contains 13 residues. J gave up 1 base and V 8 bases, and 5 bases lay outside the gene matches. CDR3 protein: CASGTVLSYEQYF. The CDR3 DNA reads TGTGCCAGCGGGACAGTGCTTTCCTACGAGCAGTACTTC.

The V gene is TRBV28, the J gene TRBJ1-2; D remains unclear. The CDR3 length is 12 residues. Germline CDR1 is MDHEN and CDR2 is SYDVKM. Trimming removed 3 bases at V and 6 bases at J, with 8 bases between. CDR3 sequence reads: CASSLTSHGYTF. DNA for the CDR3: TGTGCCAGCAGTTTGACATCGCATGGCTACACCTTC.

This clone was observed a few times. The chain joins TRBV7-3 to TRBJ1-4; 11 positions agree with TRBD1. The J segment lost 2 bases and the V segment lost 5 bases, leaving 4 bases of the junction unmatched. The length of the CDR3 is 16 residues. The germline V gene encodes CDR1 SGHTA and CDR2 FQGTGA. The CDR3: CASSHRTGGTNEKLFF. CDR3 coding DNA: TGTGCCAGCAGCCACCGGACAGGGGGCACTAATGAAAAACTGTTTTTT.

The genes are TRBV5-1 and TRBJ1-2; TRBD1 matches at 8 bases. After removal of 1 base from V and 5 bases from J, the junction contained 7 bases not matched to a gene. This CDR3 spans 15 amino acids. The germline V gene encodes CDR1 SGHRS and CDR2 YFSETQ. Written as DNA, the CDR3 is TGCGCCAGCAGCTTGTCGGCAGGGGGCGAGTATGGCTACACCTTC. Its protein product is CASSLSAGGEYGYTF.

The chain links TRBV9 to TRBJ2-2; D unclear. The germline V and J ends were trimmed by 0 bases and 1 base, with 7 bases remaining between them. The CDR3 has 15 amino acids. Looked up from germline, CDR1 is SGDLS and CDR2 is YYNGEE. The CDR3 nucleotides are TGTGCCAGCAGCGTAGAACCGAGGAACACCGGGGAGCTGTTTTTT. Its translation: CASSVEPRNTGELFF.

The chain has TRBV5-1 and TRBJ1-3, with a possible D match to TRBD1 (5 bases). CDR1 SGHRS and CDR2 YFSETQ come from the germline V gene. The CDR3 is 13 amino acids. Trimming shortened V by 2 bases and J by 7 bases, and 10 bases separated the two germline ends. CDR3 DNA sequence: TGCGCCAGCAGCTTCCAGGGTGGGAACACCATATATTTT. Its translation: CASSFQGGNTIYF.

This sequence joins TRBV24-1 and TRBJ1-1; 8 positions agree with TRBD1. Germline CDR1 and CDR2: KGHDR and SFDVKD. This CDR3 is 14 amino acids long. The V segment lost 7 bases and the J segment 1 base; nucleotides outside the gene matches: 4. CDR3 coding DNA: TGTGCCACCAGCCCCGGGACAGGGAACACTGAAGCTTTCTTT. Its translation is CATSPGTGNTEAFF.

This rearrangement joins TRBV28 to TRBJ1-2, with a tentative D call TRBD1 (6 bases). Germline V gene data show CDR1 as MDHEN and CDR2 as SYDVKM. There are 11 residues in the CDR3. V lost 9 bases, J lost 8 bases, and 13 bases lay in between. DNA for the CDR3: TGTGCCAGTACAGGGTTGGAGGGCTACACCTTC. Residues: CASTGLEGYTF.

The J gene is TRBJ1-5, the V gene TRBV12-3 or TRBV12-4; 8 bases are a match to TRBD1. Trimming removed 10 bases from V and 2 bases from J; junction bases left unmatched: 4. The CDR3 length is 13 residues. The CDR3 reads CATKQGGNQPQHF. DNA of the CDR3: TGTGCCACCAAACAGGGGGGCAATCAGCCCCAGCATTTT.

This clone showed up just once. V is TRBV9 and J is TRBJ2-7; no clear D gene. Germline V gene sequence: CDR1 SGDLS, CDR2 YYNGEE. V was cut by 4 bases and J by 7 bases, with 15 bases left in between. There are 13 residues in the CDR3. CDR3 loop: CASSPSTTTEQYF. The CDR3 nucleotides are TGTGCCAGCAGCCCGAGCACCACTACGGAGCAGTACTTC.

This chain connects TRBV5-1 to TRBJ1-4; 7 positions agree with TRBD1. V shed 0 bases, J shed 5 bases, and the junction held 4 bases outside the gene matches. Germline V gives CDR1 SGHRS, CDR2 YFSETQ. The CDR3 sequence is 15 residues long. CDR3 coding DNA: TGCGCCAGCAGCTTGGGGGACAGCGCGAATGAAAAACTGTTTTTT. As protein: CASSLGDSANEKLFF.

This chain links TRBV10-1 with TRBJ1-5, with 9 bases matching TRBD1. J gave up 6 bases and V 7 bases, and 10 bases lay outside the gene matches. Germline V CDR1 and CDR2: WNHNN, SYGVQD (reference sequence). The CDR3 sequence is 15 residues long. The CDR3 sequence is CASNCGQGTGQPQHF. DNA of the CDR3: TGCGCCAGCAATTGCGGACAGGGGACGGGTCAGCCCCAGCATTTT.

This chain connects TRBV18 to TRBJ2-5, with TRBD1 matching over 8 bases. This CDR3 has 13 residues. CDR1 is KGHSH, CDR2 LQKENI, per germline. V shed 5 bases, J shed 4 bases, and the junction held 3 bases outside the gene matches. The CDR3 DNA follows: TGTGCCAGCTCAGGACAGGGTGGAGAGACCCAGTACTTC. Translated: CASSGQGGETQYF.

The count of this clone is one. This chain links TRBV4-1 with TRBJ2-3; D may be TRBD1 (5 bases). CDR3 size: 16 residues. V shed 0 bases and J shed 0 bases, with 10 bases lying between them. Germline assignment: CDR1 MGHRA and CDR2 YSYEKL. The CDR3 DNA reads TGCGCCAGCAGCCAAGATCGACGACAGAGCACAGATACGCAGTATTTT. It is translated as CASSQDRRQSTDTQYF.

The chain couples TRBV6-5 to TRBJ1-6; D unclear. V was pared by 0 bases and J by 4 bases, with 7 bases between. Germline values: CDR1 MNHEY, CDR2 SVGAGI. This CDR3 region has 15 residues. The CDR3 loop reads CASSYSAGYNSPLHF. The DNA for the CDR3 is TGTGCCAGCAGTTACTCCGCAGGATATAATTCACCCCTCCACTTT.

The chain links TRBV7-2 to TRBJ1-2; no clear D gene. Germline CDR1 is SGHTA and CDR2 is FQGNSA. Between the trimmed V and J ends, which lost 1 base and 4 bases, there was a span of 4 bases. The CDR3 length is 12 residues. The CDR3 here is CASSLGPYGYTF. For the CDR3, the DNA is TGTGCCAGCAGCTTAGGGCCCTATGGCTACACCTTC.

This chain uses TRBV7-3 with TRBJ1-1, with a weak D call TRBD1 (5 bases). The CDR3 extends over 14 amino acids. Trimming stripped 1 base from V and 5 bases from J, with 11 bases between. The V gene's germline CDR1 is SGHTA and CDR2 FQGTGA. CDR3 region: CASSLRRGWTEAFF. CDR3 bases: TGTGCCAGCAGCTTAAGACGGGGGTGGACTGAAGCTTTCTTT.

The V and J genes are TRBV19 and TRBJ1-2, with 8 bases lining up with TRBD1. With 1 base clipped from V and 6 bases from J, the junction kept 7 bases outside the gene matches. Per germline, CDR1 LNHDA and CDR2 SQIVND (reference sequence). CDR3 length equals 15 residues. DNA for the CDR3: TGTGCCAGTAGTATAGGAATCGGACAGGGCGATGGCTACACCTTC. Its translation is CASSIGIGQGDGYTF.

The chain couples TRBV5-1 to TRBJ2-6; no reliable D call. CDR1 is SGHRS and CDR2 is YFSETQ in the germline V gene. CDR3 length: 14 residues. V was cut by 0 bases and J by 3 bases, with 4 bases left in between. CDR3 nucleotides: TGCGCCAGCAGCTTGGCCGTTGGGGCCAACGTCCTGACTTTC. This translates into CASSLAVGANVLTF.

The chain employs TRBV7-2 and TRBJ1-2, with 9 bases lining up with TRBD1. Germline-derived CDR1 and CDR2 are SGHTA and FQGNSA. The CDR3 is 15 amino acids. V dropped 5 bases and J dropped 4; count of bases not matched to a gene: 8. The CDR3 DNA is TGTGCCAGCAGCGCCCACGGACAGGGGACCTATGGCTACACCTTC. This gives the protein CASSAHGQGTYGYTF.

CDR3 nucleotides: TGTGCCACCAGTGACCCTAGCACAGATACGCAGTATTTT. Residues: CATSDPSTDTQYF. The chain carries TRBV24-1 and TRBJ2-3; no clear D gene. V lost 4 bases and J lost 0, with 4 bases in between. Germline loops: CDR1 KGHDR, CDR2 SFDVKD. The CDR3 spans 13 residues.

V is TRBV19 and J is TRBJ2-7, with D maybe TRBD1 (5 bases). Germline assignment: CDR1 LNHDA and CDR2 SQIVND (reference sequence). Trimming took 5 bases from V and 2 from J, leaving 16 bases between them. The CDR3 is 15 amino acids. The CDR3 DNA reads as TGTGCCAGTAGTCTAGGGGTAAGCGTACCCTACGAGCAGTACTTC. Translation gives CASSLGVSVPYEQYF.

The chain is built from TRBV7-3 and TRBJ2-1, with 8 bases aligning to TRBD2. V lost 6 bases and J lost 3; bases outside the gene matches: 7. From germline, CDR1 is SGHTA and CDR2 FQGTGA. The CDR3 is 15 residues long. The CDR3 sequence is CASRPSGSLYNEQFF. The CDR3 DNA sequence: TGTGCCAGCAGGCCCAGCGGGAGTCTCTACAATGAGCAGTTCTTC.

The rearrangement links TRBV5-1 to TRBJ2-3; D might be TRBD2 (5 bases). Germline values: CDR1 SGHRS, CDR2 YFSETQ. V lost 4 bases to trimming and J lost 3 bases, with 15 bases between them. This CDR3 spans 15 amino acids. CDR3 region: CASSTMDSYTDTQYF. The DNA of the CDR3 is TGCGCCAGCAGCACGATGGACTCTTATACAGATACGCAGTATTTT.